The T cell receptor beta chain under discussion was sequenced for a study of blood T cell repertoires in COVID-19. Assay: immunoSEQ multiplex PCR; the TCRdb copy retains only in-frame clones and omits some. This sample carries tens of thousands of clones, 85% to 95% of them seen once, and the ten largest clones take approximately 3%. Per the germline V gene, CDR1 is MNHNY and CDR2 is SVGAGI (reference sequence). The ends lost 2 bases at V and 2 bases at J; junction bases unmatched: 3. The CDR3 is 15 residues long. This clonotype was obtained from a middle-aged man with acute or convalescent COVID-19. What was sequenced was peripheral blood. The chain is built from TRBV6-6 and TRBJ1-1, with 9 nucleotides matching TRBD1. CDR3 loop: CASSYQQGANTEAFF. The CDR3 region has the DNA TGTGCCAGCAGTTACCAACAGGGGGCAAACACTGAAGCTTTCTTT.